This TCR beta chain was identified during a study of early T cells in non-severe SARS-CoV-2 infection. The sample holds many counts of this clonotype. The antigen remains unidentified. The TCR library protocol was used to attach unique molecular identifiers. These identifiers were attached to individual cDNA molecules. Using its own MiXCR run on the 5' RACE reads, TCRdb lists one record per CDR3 protein. The repertoire holds around 59,000 distinct CDR3 sequences, with just under 9% as singletons. In germline, CDR1 is MDHEN, CDR2 SYDVKM. Trimming stripped 2 bases from V and 1 base from J, with 8 bases between. The CDR3 has 14 amino acids. Study-level points and caveats: Database matching using VDJdb favored anti-spike CD8 responses, with private and CD4 specificities left missing.

What was sequenced was whole blood. The origin of this receptor is an adult who was a healthcare worker with PCR-confirmed SARS-CoV-2 infection or an uninfected control (not recorded which). This chain uses TRBV28 with TRBJ2-5; D unresolved. In nucleotides, the CDR3 is TGTGCCAGCAGTTTAAAACGAATCCAAGAGACCCAGTACTTC. This encodes CASSLKRIQETQYF.